A single T cell receptor beta chain is shown here with its context. Different DNA sequences within this sample yield the same CDR3. CDR1 and CDR2 from the germline V gene are LNHDA and SQIVND (reference sequence). There are 19 residues in the CDR3. V was pared by 2 bases and J by 0 bases, with 8 bases of the junction left unmatched. This specimen comes from a study of blood T cell repertoires in COVID-19. Study details: Samples came from the United States, Italy and Spain, spanning acute and convalescent COVID-19. PBMCs, B-cell-depleted T cells, or T cells were the source of the cDNA or gDNA that made up the material.

How the authors handled the data: Amplification with reference gene primers provided the estimates of nucleated cell counts. Some clones are missing from TCRdb's copy, which holds only in-frame ones; the method was immunoSEQ multiplex PCR. V and J calls plus clone size are reproduced from that table; the DNA served to infer D and trimming. This table has a few hundred thousand clones, around 80% appearing once. This sequence was found in a woman aged 18-30 years with acute or convalescent COVID-19. The sequencing input was peripheral blood. V usage is TRBV19 and J usage is TRBJ2-6, with 9 bases identical to TRBD1. CDR3 DNA: TGTGCCAGTAGTATAAGGAGACAGGGGGTCGACTCTGGGGCCAACGTCCTGACTTTC. Translating it yields CASSIRRQGVDSGANVLTF.